One and the same sample provided the 14 T cell receptor beta chains below, sequenced in a study of tumor-infiltrating lymphocytes in oesophageal squamous cell carcinoma. TCRdb re-called the PCR reads with MiXCR, one entry per CDR3 protein. The table includes 15,000 to 20,000 distinct CDR3 sequences, roughly 47% detected once. The source material was esophageal tumor tissue. The receptor source for this set is a male donor with esophageal squamous cell carcinoma.

Of note for this clonotype: Without the conserved terminal phenylalanine or tryptophan, this CDR3 likely stems from a read error. No DNA is shown, since the ends of the CDR3 on it are uncertain; the CDR3 is the one TCRdb lists. The CDR3 spells CASNVGLNNSPLHFGN. J is TRBJ2-1 and V is TRBV6-1; the D call TRBD2 from the table was never checked on the DNA. The germline V gene has CDR1 MNHNS and CDR2 SASEGT. With termini counted, the CDR3 has 16 amino acids.

This clonotype was seen ten or more times. The chain links TRBV27 to TRBJ1-1, with D unresolved. CDR1 is MNHEY, CDR2 SMNVEV, per germline (reference sequence). The CDR3 has 14 amino acids. Trimming removed 3 bases at V and 5 bases at J, with 13 bases between. The CDR3 DNA sequence: TGTGCCAGCAGTTTGGATCGGCTCTGGACTGAAGCTTTCTTT. It encodes CASSLDRLWTEAFF.

The chain carries TRBV3-1 and TRBJ1-5; 12 bases are a match to TRBD1. The germline gives CDR1 LGHDT, CDR2 YNNKEL (reference sequence). The CDR3 totals 16 residues. V was pared by 6 bases and J by 6 bases, with 9 bases of the junction left unmatched. The chain's CDR3 is CASSYGTGGAGQPQHF. Written as DNA, the CDR3 is TGTGCCAGCAGTTATGGGACAGGGGGCGCGGGTCAGCCCCAGCATTTT. Variable domain in full (rest from reference TRBV3-1 and TRBJ1-5): DTAVSQTPKYLVTQMGNDKSIKCEQNLGHDTMYWYKQDSKKFLKIMFSYNNKELIINETVPNRFSPKSPDKAHLNLHINSLELGDSAVYFCASSYGTGGAGQPQHFGDGTRLSIL.

This clonotype was observed a handful of times. A read error may be the cause here, since a much bigger clone is one base away. The genes are TRBV12-3 or TRBV12-4 and TRBJ2-4; the D is unclear. The CDR3 has 15 amino acids. V was trimmed by 5 bases and J by 13 bases, leaving 24 bases between them. CDR3 loop: CASSPGLRMYNEQYF. Here the CDR3 DNA reads TGTGCCAGCAGTCCCGGTCTGAGAATGTACAATGAGCAGTACTTC.

By share, this clonotype ranks as medium-sized (0.01 to 0.1%). V and J are TRBV7-3 and TRBJ2-5; 7 nucleotides align to TRBD2. V shed 0 bases, J shed 5 bases, and the junction held 3 bases outside the gene matches. The CDR3 is 14 amino acids. In germline, CDR1 is SGHTA, CDR2 FQGTGA. This chain's CDR3 is CASSLTSSGETQYF. In DNA, the CDR3 is TGTGCCAGCAGCTTAACGAGTAGCGGGGAGACCCAGTACTTC.

Regarding this clonotype: No conserved phenylalanine or tryptophan ends this CDR3, so it is likely a read error. It is unclear where the CDR3 begins or ends on the DNA, so no DNA is shown, and the CDR3 is as TCRdb lists it. V gene TRBV27 combines with J gene TRBJ1-1; the D call in the table, TRBD1, was not verified against the DNA. Per the germline V gene, CDR1 is MNHEY and CDR2 is SMNVEV (reference sequence). The CDR3 is 13 amino acids long, termini counted. The CDR3 reads CASSLQRPSTSGQ.

V and J are TRBV11-2 and TRBJ1-2; the match to TRBD1 covers 12 bases. The CDR3 extends over 17 amino acids. Germline assignment: CDR1 SGHAT and CDR2 FQNNGV. J gave up 3 bases and V 3 bases, and 8 bases lay outside the gene matches. The CDR3 DNA is TGTGCCAGCAGCTTGGGGGACAGGGGGCGTAATGACTATGGCTACACCTTC. Translating it yields CASSLGDRGRNDYGYTF.

A word on this clonotype: In this CDR3 the conserved last residue, phenylalanine or tryptophan, is missing, so a read error is likely. The DNA is omitted, as the CDR3 cannot be located on it reliably, and the CDR3 follows TCRdb's listing. The gene calls are TRBV6-1 and TRBJ2-1; the table's TRBD2 call for D was not verified on the DNA. Germline values: CDR1 MNHNS, CDR2 SASEGT. The CDR3 is 16 amino acids long, termini counted. CDR3 residues: CASITRGSSYEQYFGS.

The chain combines TRBV6-6 with TRBJ2-1; TRBD1 matches at 7 bases. V trimming: 5 bases; J trimming: 4 bases; junction bases outside the gene matches: 2. Germline CDR1 MNHNY, CDR2 SVGAGI (reference sequence). The CDR3 has 13 amino acids. CDR3 DNA: TGTGCCAGCAGTATGACAGGGTACAATGAGCAGTTCTTC. This codes for CASSMTGYNEQFF.

The chain recombines TRBV5-1 with TRBJ2-7; TRBD1 matches at 8 bases. The DNA end lines up better with TRBJ1-2; the J call may be wrong. Germline CDR1 SGHRS, CDR2 YFSETQ. The CDR3 spans 12 residues. The CDR3 is CASYRQGYGYTF. For the CDR3, the DNA is TGCGCCAGCTACCGACAGGGGTATGGCTACACCTTC.

This chain uses TRBV7-6 with TRBJ2-5; D not certain. The germline gives CDR1 SGHVS, CDR2 FNYEAQ. This CDR3 is 13 amino acids long. Trimming took 2 bases from V and 3 from J, leaving 7 bases between them. CDR3 nucleotides: TGTGCCAGCAGCTTAAGGCAGAAAGAGACCCAGTACTTC. Amino acid sequence: CASSLRQKETQYF. Drawing the rest from reference TRBV7-6 and TRBJ2-5, the complete variable domain is GAGVSQSPRYKVTKRGQDVALRCDPISGHVSLYWYRQALGQGPEFLTYFNYEAQQDKSGLPNDRFSAERPEGSISTLTIQRTEQRDSAMYRCASSLRQKETQYFGPGTRLLVL.

Concerning this clonotype itself: Here the CDR3 omits its conserved ending phenylalanine or tryptophan, so a read error is the likely source. Because the CDR3's place on the DNA is in doubt, the DNA is left out and the CDR3 is given as listed by TCRdb. CDR3: CASSLIGT. The chain recombines TRBV7-3 with TRBJ2-6; TRBD1, the table's D call, was not compared with the DNA. A total of 8 residues make up the CDR3, ends included. Germline V gene sequence: CDR1 SGHTA, CDR2 FQGTGA.

CDR3 loop: CASSLRSSGTLTDTQYF. The CDR3 bases are TGTGCCAGCAGCTTAAGGTCCAGCGGGACACTCACAGATACGCAGTATTTT. The genes are TRBV7-6 and TRBJ2-3; tentative D call: TRBD2 (7 bases). V dropped 2 bases and J dropped 2 bases, with 17 bases sitting between them. The CDR3 covers 17 residues. CDR1 and CDR2 (germline): SGHVS, FNYEAQ.

V is TRBV7-2 and J is TRBJ2-4; D unresolved. The DNA end is more similar to TRBJ2-7, so the J call may be wrong. The CDR3 sequence is 14 residues long. The germline CDR1 and CDR2 sequences are SGHTA and FQGNSA. CDR3 sequence: CASSLDVAIYEQYF. In DNA, the CDR3 is TGTGCCAGCAGCTTAGACGTCGCAATTTACGAGCAGTACTTC.